A single sample gave rise to the 32 T cell receptor beta chains below, sequenced in a study of blood T cell repertoires in COVID-19. Using immunoSEQ multiplex PCR, the repertoire was profiled, and TCRdb retains in-frame clones only, with some absent. The table lists almost 55,000 clones, more than 75% of them singletons. Sequenced input: peripheral blood. The receptors stem from a human donor in a cohort sampled during active COVID-19.

J is TRBJ2-2 and V is TRBV27; a possible D gene is TRBD2 (6 bases). Germline CDR1 MNHEY, CDR2 SMNVEV (reference sequence). The CDR3 has 15 amino acids. Trimming took off 3 bases at V and 4 bases at J, with 12 bases between the two ends. CDR3: CASSLGGRRTGELFF. The CDR3 DNA follows: TGTGCCAGCAGTTTGGGTGGGAGGCGCACCGGGGAGCTGTTTTTT.

The V call is TRBV5-5, the J call TRBJ1-2, with D possibly TRBD1 on 6 matching bases. This CDR3 is built from 16 residues. Deletions cut 0 bases from V and 4 bases from J, with 16 bases between. CDR1 is SGHKS, CDR2 YYEKEE, per germline (reference sequence). The chain's CDR3 is CASSLAGTSAAYGYTF. The CDR3, as DNA: TGTGCCAGCAGCTTGGCGGGGACATCAGCTGCCTATGGCTACACCTTC.

This clone appeared a single time. This chain connects TRBV6-5 to TRBJ2-7; a weak D match, TRBD1 (6 bases). Germline V CDR1 and CDR2: MNHEY, SVGAGI. The CDR3 runs 16 residues. Between the trimmed V and J ends, which lost 3 bases and 1 base, there was a span of 16 bases. The CDR3 nucleotides read TGTGCCAGCAGTTATGGCGGAAGGACAGCTTCCTACGAGCAGTACTTC. Protein product: CASSYGGRTASYEQYF.

The genes are TRBV7-2 and TRBJ2-7; possibly TRBD2 for D (6 bases). CDR3 length: 13 amino acids. Germline values: CDR1 SGHTA, CDR2 FQGNSA. The V and J ends lost 5 bases and 5 bases respectively, with 13 bases between them. The CDR3 is CASSPRTINEQYF. In DNA form, the CDR3 reads TGTGCCAGCAGCCCCAGGACTATAAACGAGCAGTACTTC.

The rearrangement uses TRBV3-1 (or the pseudogene TRBV3-2) and TRBJ2-5; D uncertain. The CDR3 runs 15 residues. Trimming pared 0 bases from V and 5 bases from J, leaving 13 bases between. Germline lookup yields CDR1 LGHDT and CDR2 YNNKEL (reference sequence). In nucleotides, the CDR3 is TGTGCCAGCAGCCAAGATTCTCTAGGCCGGGAGACCCAGTACTTC. Translating gives CASSQDSLGRETQYF.

V gene TRBV5-6 combines with J gene TRBJ2-7, with D perhaps TRBD2 (6 bases). Deletions cut 5 bases from V and 6 bases from J, with 15 bases between. Per germline, CDR1 SGHDT and CDR2 YYEEEE. The CDR3 is 13 residues long. DNA for the CDR3: TGTGCCAGCAGACCAGCCGGGGGTTCCGAGCAGTACTTC. Translation: CASRPAGGSEQYF. Variable domain in full (rest from reference TRBV5-6 and TRBJ2-7): DAGVTQSPTHLIKTRGQQVTLRCSPKSGHDTVSWYQQALGQGPQFIFQYYEEEERQRGNFPDRFSGHQFPNYSSELNVNALLLGDSALYLCASRPAGGSEQYFGPGTRLTVT.

The chain uses TRBV7-9 and TRBJ1-1, with 7 bases identical to TRBD1. Germline V lookup: CDR1 SEHNR, CDR2 FQNEAQ (reference sequence). The CDR3 consists of 17 residues. After removal of 6 bases from V and 3 bases from J, the junction contained 16 bases not matched to a gene. The CDR3 is CASSPPVQGEWDTEAFF. CDR3 bases: TGTGCCAGCAGTCCTCCCGTCCAGGGGGAGTGGGACACTGAAGCTTTCTTT.

This chain links TRBV14 with TRBJ2-5; D gene ambiguous. The germline gives CDR1 SGHDN, CDR2 FVKESK. The CDR3 totals 16 residues. Between the trimmed V and J ends, which lost 0 bases and 5 bases, there was a span of 16 bases. CDR3 in amino acids: CASSQDLPGNKETQYF. In DNA, the CDR3 is TGTGCCAGCAGCCAAGATCTCCCGGGTAATAAGGAGACCCAGTACTTC. Using reference TRBV14 and TRBJ2-5 for the parts outside the CDR3, the full variable domain is EAGVTQFPSHSVIEKGQTVTLRCDPISGHDNLYWYRRVMGKEIKFLLHFVKESKQDESGMPNNRFLAERTGGTYSTLKVQPAELEDSGVYFCASSQDLPGNKETQYFGPGTRLLVL.

V is TRBV10-3 and J is TRBJ2-5; 11 bases line up with TRBD2. The germline V gene has CDR1 ENHRY and CDR2 SYGVKD. The CDR3 totals 17 residues. J was trimmed by 5 bases and V by 2 bases; bases with no gene match: 10. The CDR3 loop reads CAISEGVAGGPQETQYF. The CDR3 DNA is TGTGCCATCAGTGAGGGCGTAGCGGGAGGGCCCCAGGAGACCCAGTACTTC.

V is TRBV12-3 or TRBV12-4 and J is TRBJ1-1; D remains unclear. V lost 3 bases, J lost 1 base, and 6 bases lay in between. CDR3 length: 13 residues. The CDR3 sequence is CASSFSGNTEAFF. CDR3 bases: TGTGCCAGCAGTTTTTCAGGGAACACTGAAGCTTTCTTT.

This chain joins TRBV6-5 and TRBJ1-5; perhaps TRBD1 as D (5 bases). Trimming stripped 5 bases from V and 6 bases from J, with 11 bases between. The CDR3 consists of 13 residues. Looked up from germline, CDR1 is MNHEY and CDR2 is SVGAGI. Here the CDR3 reads CASSTVGGQPQHF. The CDR3 bases are TGTGCCAGCAGTACCGTCGGGGGTCAGCCCCAGCATTTT.

The chain employs TRBV5-4 and TRBJ2-7, with TRBD2 matching 12 bases. Germline assignment: CDR1 SGHNT and CDR2 YYREEE (reference sequence). There are 15 residues in the CDR3. The ends lost 3 bases at V and 3 bases at J; junction bases unmatched: 4. CDR3 bases: TGTGCCAGCAGCTATGGACTAGCGGGAAACTACGAGCAGTACTTC. Protein product: CASSYGLAGNYEQYF.

The chain links TRBV19 to TRBJ2-3, with D possibly TRBD1 on 6 matching bases. In germline, CDR1 is LNHDA, CDR2 SQIVND (reference sequence). Trimming shortened V by 4 bases and J by 6 bases, and 14 bases separated the two germline ends. CDR3 length equals 14 residues. This CDR3 reads CASSTRTAQDTQYF. CDR3 in DNA: TGTGCCAGTAGTACTCGGACAGCTCAGGATACGCAGTATTTT.

The CDR3: CAWNTGSGNTIYF. The CDR3 nucleotides are TGTGCCTGGAACACAGGGTCGGGAAACACCATATATTTT. This chain connects TRBV30 to TRBJ1-3; D is perhaps TRBD1 (6 bases). V lost 4 bases, J lost 4 bases, and 11 bases lay in between. Per the germline V gene, CDR1 is GTSNPN and CDR2 is SVGIG (reference sequence). This CDR3 is 13 amino acids long.

This chain joins TRBV2 and TRBJ1-5; TRBD1 is a possible D gene (5 bases). Trimming removed 6 bases from V and 1 base from J, with 13 bases in between. The CDR3 spans 15 residues. Germline V gives CDR1 SNHLY, CDR2 FYNNEI. CDR3 in amino acids: CASSSGAASNQPQHF. For the CDR3, the DNA is TGTGCCAGCAGCTCTGGGGCAGCAAGCAATCAGCCCCAGCATTTT.

The chain links TRBV9 to TRBJ2-7; TRBD2 agrees at 7 bases. V lost 4 bases, J lost 8 bases, and 21 bases stayed unmatched. The CDR3 loop spans 17 amino acids. Germline loops: CDR1 SGDLS, CDR2 YYNGEE. In nucleotides, the CDR3 is TGTGCCAGCAGCCCCCTATGGGGGAGCGGGGCACCTACGCAGCAGTACTTC. It codes for CASSPLWGSGAPTQQYF.

The V gene is TRBV28, the J gene TRBJ2-1, with no clear D. V was pared by 3 bases and J by 8 bases, with 5 bases between. The germline gives CDR1 MDHEN, CDR2 SYDVKM. The CDR3 is 11 amino acids. CDR3 nucleotides: TGTGCCAGCAGTTTTAGAGATGAGCAGTTCTTC. Translation: CASSFRDEQFF.

The gene calls are TRBV19 and TRBJ1-2, with D possibly matching TRBD1 (6 bases). Per germline, CDR1 LNHDA and CDR2 SQIVND (reference sequence). Trimming left V 11 bases short and J 3 bases short, with 19 bases between. The CDR3 totals 14 residues. For the CDR3, the DNA is TGTGCCTGTAACAGGGTAGGGTCGCACTATGGCTACACCTTC. Translation: CACNRVGSHYGYTF.

The V gene is TRBV12-3 or TRBV12-4, the J gene TRBJ2-5; D possibly corresponds to TRBD1 (7 bases). Trimming took 4 bases from V and 4 from J, leaving 10 bases between them. The CDR3 extends over 13 amino acids. Here the CDR3 reads CASSSGGRETQYF. DNA for the CDR3: TGTGCCAGCAGTTCAGGGGGGCGAGAGACCCAGTACTTC.

This chain links TRBV7-9 with TRBJ2-1; 7 bases align to TRBD2. The CDR3 runs 14 residues. V shed 5 bases, J shed 7 bases, and the junction held 8 bases outside the gene matches. Per germline, CDR1 SEHNR and CDR2 FQNEAQ (reference sequence). The chain's CDR3 is CASSPGTIHNEQFF. The CDR3 bases are TGTGCCAGCAGCCCCGGGACTATCCATAATGAGCAGTTCTTC.

V is TRBV4-1 and J is TRBJ2-1, with 11 bases that match TRBD2. V was clipped by 4 bases and J by 6 bases; unmatched bases: 8. Germline V lookup: CDR1 MGHRA, CDR2 YSYEKL. This CDR3 is built from 16 residues. CDR3 nucleotide sequence: TGCGCCAGCAGCCGGAATAGCGGGGGGGGCACCAATGAGCAGTTCTTC. Translation gives CASSRNSGGGTNEQFF.

The genes are TRBV7-6 and TRBJ1-1; tentative D call: TRBD1 (5 bases). CDR1 is SGHVS and CDR2 is FNYEAQ in the germline V gene. Trimming took 4 bases from V and 2 from J, leaving 11 bases between them. The CDR3 has 14 amino acids. The CDR3 reads CASSWQGLNTEAFF. CDR3 DNA: TGTGCCAGCAGCTGGCAGGGTCTAAACACTGAAGCTTTCTTT.

This rearrangement joins TRBV9 to TRBJ1-2; TRBD1 matches 10 bases. The CDR3 is 15 residues long. Germline CDR1 and CDR2: SGDLS and YYNGEE. Unmatched junction bases numbered 8, after V lost 4 bases and J lost 5 bases. The CDR3 region is CASSTLGTGDYGYTF. The CDR3 DNA is TGTGCCAGCAGCACCCTCGGGACAGGGGATTATGGCTACACCTTC.

This chain links TRBV5-4 with TRBJ2-1; D might be TRBD1 (5 bases). CDR1 SGHNT and CDR2 YYREEE come from the germline V gene (reference sequence). The CDR3 has 13 residues. Deletions cut 4 bases from V and 6 bases from J, with 11 bases between. The CDR3 is CASSLDTSNEQFF. CDR3 nucleotides: TGTGCCAGCAGCCTGGACACCAGCAATGAGCAGTTCTTC. Full variable domain (remainder filled in from reference TRBV5-4 and TRBJ2-1): ETGVTQSPTHLIKTRGQQVTLRCSSQSGHNTVSWYQQALGQGPQFIFQYYREEENGRGNFPPRFSGLQFPNYSSELNVNALELDDSALYLCASSLDTSNEQFFGPGTRLTVL.

The rearrangement joins TRBV28 to TRBJ1-2; D unresolved. CDR1 MDHEN and CDR2 SYDVKM come from the germline V gene. V shed 3 bases and J shed 8 bases, with 16 bases lying between them. The CDR3 contains 14 residues. This CDR3 reads CASSLPLPNWGYTF. Here the CDR3 DNA reads TGTGCCAGCAGTTTGCCCTTACCCAACTGGGGCTACACCTTC.

J is TRBJ1-4 and V is TRBV6-4; TRBD1 matches 7 bases. This CDR3 is 14 amino acids long. CDR1 MRHNA and CDR2 SNTAGT come from the germline V gene. V lost 6 bases to trimming and J lost 7 bases; unmatched junction nucleotides: 8. The CDR3 DNA reads as TGTGCCAGCAGCCCTGACAGGGCTTCTGAAAAACTGTTTTTT. This translates into CASSPDRASEKLFF.

This clone was detected a few times. V gene TRBV5-1 combines with J gene TRBJ2-7; TRBD1 matches 8 bases. The J segment lost 4 bases and the V segment lost 0 bases, leaving 9 bases of the junction unmatched. Germline CDR1 and CDR2: SGHRS and YFSETQ. CDR3 size: 16 residues. CDR3 nucleotides: TGCGCCAGCAGCTTGGTCCTCAGGGGGCGTCAATACGAGCAGTACTTC. Protein product: CASSLVLRGRQYEQYF.

The chain joins TRBV13 to TRBJ1-2; 9 nucleotides line up with TRBD1. This CDR3 spans 17 amino acids. The V gene end was trimmed by 0 bases and the J gene end by 3 bases; junction bases not matched to a gene: 8. Germline V gene lookup returns CDR1 PRHDT and CDR2 FYEKMQ (reference sequence). CDR3 loop: CASSLGYRDREYYGYTF. Written as DNA, the CDR3 is TGTGCCAGCAGCTTAGGATACCGGGACAGGGAGTACTATGGCTACACCTTC.

The CDR3 DNA reads TGTGCCAGCAGCCCGAGGATGTCAGATACGCAGTATTTT. This codes for CASSPRMSDTQYF. V gene TRBV27 combines with J gene TRBJ2-3; D call uncertain. The germline V gene encodes CDR1 MNHEY and CDR2 SMNVEV (reference sequence). This CDR3 region has 13 residues. The V gene lost 6 bases and the J gene lost 4 bases, with 11 bases spanning the gap.

The J gene is TRBJ1-4, the V gene TRBV5-1, with TRBD1 identical over 10 bases. The CDR3 totals 15 residues. Germline trimming cut 7 bases from V and 5 bases from J; bases unmatched to any gene: 8. CDR1 and CDR2 from the germline V gene are SGHRS and YFSETQ. This CDR3 reads CASGGQGMGNEKLFF. Here the CDR3 DNA reads TGCGCCAGCGGGGGACAGGGGATGGGAAATGAAAAACTGTTTTTT.

The chain links TRBV24-1 to TRBJ2-1; 12 positions agree with TRBD2. The CDR3 runs 16 residues. Germline V gene sequence: CDR1 KGHDR, CDR2 SFDVKD. V was clipped by 2 bases and J by 4 bases; unmatched bases: 2. The CDR3 coding sequence is TGTGCCACCAGTGATTACCTAGCGGGAGGGTACAATGAGCAGTTCTTC. Protein: CATSDYLAGGYNEQFF.

The chain carries TRBV7-9 and TRBJ2-5, with TRBD1 as a possible D gene (7 bases). Germline loops: CDR1 SEHNR, CDR2 FQNEAQ (reference sequence). The V end was cut by 5 bases, the J end by 5 bases, with 12 bases between. The CDR3 sequence is 13 residues long. The CDR3 sequence: CASSPGGTETQYF. The CDR3 nucleotides are TGTGCCAGCAGCCCAGGGGGGACGGAGACCCAGTACTTC. The complete variable domain, with remaining parts taken from reference TRBV7-9 and TRBJ2-5, reads DTGVSQNPRHKITKRGQNVTFRCDPISEHNRLYWYRQTLGQGPEFLTYFQNEAQLEKSRLLSDRFSAERPKGSFSTLEIQRTEQGDSAMYLCASSPGGTETQYFGPGTRLLVL.